This entry lists 32 T cell receptor beta chains sequenced from one sample in a study of CD8 T cells in Susac syndrome. RNA amounts of roughly 0.5 to 1 ug underwent reverse transcription with random hexamers. TCRdb independently ran MiXCR on the immunoSEQ multiplex PCR reads; one entry per CDR3 protein. The sample records some 63,000 distinct CDR3 sequences, approximately 93% being singletons. Material: CD8+ T cells from PBMCs. Receptor source: a human donor with multiple sclerosis.

The gene calls are TRBV4-2 and TRBJ2-1; a weak D match, TRBD1 (5 bases). CDR1 and CDR2 from the germline V gene are LGHNA and YNFKEQ. Trimming cost V 6 bases and J 7 bases, with 7 bases left between them. This CDR3 spans 11 amino acids. The CDR3 is CASSQGNEQFF. As DNA, the CDR3 is TGTGCCAGCAGTCAGGGTAATGAGCAGTTCTTC.

The sample holds one count of this clonotype. The V and J genes are TRBV29-1 and TRBJ2-3; D possibly uses TRBD1 or TRBD2 (5 bases each). V lost 2 bases and J 7 bases, leaving 19 bases between the germline ends. This CDR3 region has 15 residues. CDR1 and CDR2 (germline): SQVTM, ANQGSEA. CDR3 amino acids: CSVEMRGALVYTQYF. CDR3 in DNA: TGCAGCGTTGAAATGAGGGGAGCACTAGTATATACGCAGTATTTT.

This clonotype was seen a single time. This rearrangement joins TRBV6-6 to TRBJ1-2, with 7 bases identical to TRBD1. CDR1 and CDR2 (germline): MNHNY, SVGAGI (reference sequence). This CDR3 is built from 12 residues. The V gene end was trimmed by 10 bases and the J gene end by 4 bases; junction bases not matched to a gene: 6. CDR3 residues: CATGGAFYGYTF. The CDR3 DNA reads as TGTGCCACAGGGGGTGCCTTCTATGGCTACACCTTC.

The rearrangement joins TRBV27 to TRBJ2-7; 13 nucleotides align to TRBD2. The length of the CDR3 is 15 residues. Germline CDR1 and CDR2: MNHEY and SMNVEV (reference sequence). V lost 5 bases and J lost 5; bases outside the gene matches: 6. As DNA, the CDR3 is TGTGCCAGCAGTACGGGGACTAGCGGGATGAACGAGCAGTACTTC. It translates to CASSTGTSGMNEQYF.

This sequence joins TRBV29-1 and TRBJ2-7, with D perhaps TRBD1 (6 bases). The CDR3 is 14 residues long. Germline V CDR1 and CDR2: SQVTM, ANQGSEA. V was cut by 7 bases and J by 0 bases, with 16 bases left in between. CDR3 amino acids: CSAAAGVNSYEQYF. In nucleotides, the CDR3 is TGCAGCGCCGCGGCAGGGGTCAACTCCTACGAGCAGTACTTC.

This rearrangement joins TRBV7-9 to TRBJ2-2, with 9 nucleotides matching TRBD2. Germline values: CDR1 SEHNR, CDR2 FQNEAQ (reference sequence). Trimming removed 4 bases from V and 5 bases from J; junction bases left unmatched: 8. The length of the CDR3 is 16 residues. CDR3 protein: CASSYETSGVTGELFF. The CDR3 coding sequence is TGTGCCAGCAGCTACGAGACTAGCGGAGTAACCGGGGAGCTGTTTTTT.

V is TRBV20-1 and J is TRBJ1-5, with 8 bases aligning to TRBD1. The CDR3 extends over 15 amino acids. Germline loops: CDR1 DFQATT, CDR2 SNEGSKA (reference sequence). V lost 0 bases and J lost 5; bases outside the gene matches: 6. The CDR3 bases are TGCAGTGCTAGAGATCTGACAGGGGAACATCAGCCCCAGCATTTT. Translating it yields CSARDLTGEHQPQHF.

V is TRBV6-1 and J is TRBJ2-7; D is possibly TRBD2 (6 bases). Germline V lookup: CDR1 MNHNS, CDR2 SASEGT. This CDR3 has 10 residues. The V end was cut by 11 bases, the J end by 3 bases, with 8 bases between. CDR3 loop: CAGGVYEQYF. DNA of the CDR3: TGTGCCGGCGGGGTCTACGAGCAGTACTTC.

The chain joins TRBV12-3 or TRBV12-4 to TRBJ1-2; 8 positions match TRBD1. With 5 bases clipped from V and 3 bases from J, the junction kept 14 bases outside the gene matches. The CDR3 is made up of 17 amino acids. CDR3 sequence reads: CASSPYHRGQGDYGYTF. The CDR3 DNA follows: TGTGCCAGCAGTCCCTACCATCGAGGACAGGGTGACTATGGCTACACCTTC.

This chain links TRBV29-1 with TRBJ2-4; D remains ambiguous. The V end was cut by 4 bases, the J end by 0 bases, with 7 bases between. The length of the CDR3 is 13 residues. Germline values: CDR1 SQVTM, CDR2 ANQGSEA. The CDR3 sequence is CSVVPVAKNIQYF. Here the CDR3 DNA reads TGCAGCGTTGTGCCGGTAGCCAAAAACATTCAGTACTTC.

The CDR3 sequence is CASSLSSGTQQFF. CDR3 DNA sequence: TGTGCCAGCAGCTTAAGTTCGGGGACCCAGCAGTTCTTC. The rearrangement uses TRBV7-9 and TRBJ2-1; tentatively, D is TRBD1 or TRBD2 (5 bases each). The germline V gene has CDR1 SEHNR and CDR2 FQNEAQ (reference sequence). The ends were cut back, 2 bases at V and 11 bases at J, with 13 bases in the middle. This CDR3 spans 13 amino acids.

This chain connects TRBV12-3 or TRBV12-4 to TRBJ1-5; D unclear. Trimming removed 3 bases from V and 6 bases from J, with 12 bases in between. The CDR3 spans 14 residues. CDR3 region: CASSFTVFGQPQHF. The CDR3 DNA is TGTGCCAGCAGTTTTACGGTTTTTGGTCAGCCCCAGCATTTT.

The chain links TRBV15 to TRBJ2-3; possibly TRBD2 for D (7 bases). V was cut by 0 bases and J by 6 bases, with 16 bases left in between. CDR1 is LNHNV and CDR2 is YYDKDF in the germline V gene (reference sequence). The CDR3 has 16 amino acids. The CDR3, as DNA: TGTGCCACCAGCAGAGATAGATCGGGGGGCTGGGATACGCAGTATTTT. This gives the protein CATSRDRSGGWDTQYF.

The J gene is TRBJ2-7, the V gene TRBV29-1, with D unclear. V was shortened by 6 bases and J by 4 bases, with 7 bases between the two germline ends. Germline values: CDR1 SQVTM, CDR2 ANQGSEA. This CDR3 region has 10 residues. The CDR3 DNA reads TGCAGCGTGGTAGGGTACGAGCAGTACTTC. Translating it yields CSVVGYEQYF.

This sequence joins TRBV28 and TRBJ2-3; maybe TRBD2 (6 bases). The CDR3 is 14 residues long. CDR1 and CDR2 (germline): MDHEN, SYDVKM. Trimming shortened V by 8 bases and J by 0 bases, and 12 bases separated the two germline ends. The CDR3 region is CASGGGLSTDTQYF. In DNA, the CDR3 is TGTGCCAGCGGAGGTGGACTAAGCACAGATACGCAGTATTTT. The full variable domain, with the rest looked up from reference TRBV28 and TRBJ2-3, is DVKVTQSSRYLVKRTGEKVFLECVQDMDHENMFWYRQDPGLGLRLIYFSYDVKMKEKGDIPEGYSVSREKKERFSLILESASTNQTSMYLCASGGGLSTDTQYFGPGTRLTVL.

The chain joins TRBV20-1 to TRBJ2-7; possibly TRBD1 for D (6 bases). This CDR3 comprises 12 residues. Germline values: CDR1 DFQATT, CDR2 SNEGSKA (reference sequence). Trimming took 0 bases from V and 3 from J, leaving 6 bases between them. The CDR3 spells CSAREGGYEQYF. The CDR3 nucleotides read TGCAGTGCTAGAGAAGGGGGCTACGAGCAGTACTTC.

The chain recombines TRBV14 with TRBJ2-7, with 7 bases that match TRBD2. CDR1 SGHDN and CDR2 FVKESK come from the germline V gene. The CDR3 is 16 amino acids. V was clipped by 1 base and J by 7 bases; unmatched bases: 13. CDR3: CASSQVLGTTVREQYF. CDR3 bases: TGTGCCAGCAGCCAAGTTCTAGGGACTACGGTTCGGGAGCAGTACTTC.

The genes are TRBV27 and TRBJ2-6, with 9 bases aligning to TRBD1. V gave up 4 bases and J gave up 0 bases; unmatched junction bases: 4. Germline V gene data show CDR1 as MNHEY and CDR2 as SMNVEV (reference sequence). This CDR3 has 17 amino acids. CDR3 sequence: CASSSGTGISGANVLTF. CDR3 DNA sequence: TGTGCCAGCAGTTCCGGGACAGGGATCTCTGGGGCCAACGTCCTGACTTTC.

This clonotype was seen a single time. The DNA of the CDR3 is TGCAGCGGACTAGGTCAGGGCATGAACACTGAAGCTTTCTTT. Translating it yields CSGLGQGMNTEAFF. The V call is TRBV29-1, the J call TRBJ1-1, with a possible D match to TRBD1 (5 bases). Germline V CDR1 and CDR2: SQVTM, ANQGSEA. This CDR3 contains 14 residues. Trimming removed 7 bases at V and 0 bases at J, with 15 bases between.

The genes are TRBV9 and TRBJ2-1, with a weak D call TRBD1 (6 bases). Germline lookup yields CDR1 SGDLS and CDR2 YYNGEE. V lost 0 bases and J 8 bases, leaving 9 bases between the germline ends. The CDR3 runs to 13 residues. The CDR3 loop is CASSVGQGYEQFF. The CDR3 region has the DNA TGTGCCAGCAGCGTAGGGCAGGGGTATGAGCAGTTCTTC.

This rearrangement joins TRBV14 to TRBJ2-7; D is uncertain. V lost 8 bases and J 0 bases, leaving 8 bases between the germline ends. CDR3 length: 12 residues. Per germline, CDR1 SGHDN and CDR2 FVKESK. The CDR3 reads CASGRVSYEQYF. The CDR3 DNA reads as TGTGCCAGCGGTCGGGTCTCCTACGAGCAGTACTTC. The full variable domain, its missing parts supplied by reference TRBV14 and TRBJ2-7, is EAGVTQFPSHSVIEKGQTVTLRCDPISGHDNLYWYRRVMGKEIKFLLHFVKESKQDESGMPNNRFLAERTGGTYSTLKVQPAELEDSGVYFCASGRVSYEQYFGPGTRLTVT.

V and J are TRBV29-1 and TRBJ2-7; tentatively, D is TRBD1 or TRBD2 (5 bases each). This CDR3 region has 13 residues. Trimming removed 4 bases at V and 3 bases at J, with 13 bases between. In germline, CDR1 is SQVTM, CDR2 ANQGSEA. The CDR3: CSVVGGRYYEQYF. The CDR3 region has the DNA TGCAGCGTTGTTGGGGGACGCTACTACGAGCAGTACTTC.

The chain employs TRBV9 and TRBJ2-7; 7 positions agree with TRBD1. Looked up from germline, CDR1 is SGDLS and CDR2 is YYNGEE. J lost 3 bases, V lost 3 bases, and 6 bases had no gene match. The CDR3 length is 14 residues. In DNA, the CDR3 is TGTGCCAGCAGCGACGGGACAGCCAACTACGAGCAGTACTTC. Translated, it gives CASSDGTANYEQYF.

The genes are TRBV6-4 and TRBJ2-3; 10 bases are shared with TRBD2. This CDR3 has 14 amino acids. The germline V gene encodes CDR1 MRHNA and CDR2 SNTAGT. The junction had 2 bases not matched to a gene; V was cut back by 5 bases and J by 3 bases. As DNA, the CDR3 is TGTGCCAGCAGTCTAGCGGGAGATACAGATACGCAGTATTTT. Translating gives CASSLAGDTDTQYF.

Regarding this clonotype: At one boundary the junction diverges from the germline segment, which might be a read error. The chain employs TRBV12-3 or TRBV12-4 and TRBJ2-6, with 7 bases that match TRBD1. The CDR3 has 11 amino acids. The CDR3: CASSLAEGATF. CDR3 coding DNA: TGTGCCAGCAGCTTAGCAGAGGGGGCCACTTTC.

The V gene is TRBV27, the J gene TRBJ1-5, with a possible D match to TRBD1 (5 bases). The CDR3 is 15 residues long. V lost 3 bases and J 0 bases, leaving 9 bases between the germline ends. CDR1 and CDR2 (germline): MNHEY, SMNVEV (reference sequence). In DNA form, the CDR3 reads TGTGCCAGCAGTTTTGACAGTTATAGCAATCAGCCCCAGCATTTT. Protein product: CASSFDSYSNQPQHF.

The chain uses TRBV9 and TRBJ1-6; maybe TRBD1 (6 bases). V was cut by 0 bases and J by 5 bases, with 9 bases left in between. This CDR3 is 15 amino acids long. From germline, CDR1 is SGDLS and CDR2 YYNGEE. Here the CDR3 DNA reads TGTGCCAGCAGCGTAGTGGCAGGGGATAATTCACCCCTCCACTTT. Translation gives CASSVVAGDNSPLHF.

This chain joins TRBV27 and TRBJ1-4; perhaps TRBD1 as D (5 bases). The germline V gene encodes CDR1 MNHEY and CDR2 SMNVEV (reference sequence). The germline V and J ends were trimmed by 8 bases and 6 bases, with 13 bases remaining between them. The length of the CDR3 is 13 residues. Here the CDR3 DNA reads TGTGCCAGCGGCGACAGTTTGGATGAAAAACTGTTTTTT. Translated: CASGDSLDEKLFF.

The V and J genes are TRBV24-1 and TRBJ2-5, with TRBD2 as a possible D gene (6 bases). V was clipped by 9 bases and J by 3 bases, with 13 bases between them. This CDR3 contains 13 residues. From germline, CDR1 is KGHDR and CDR2 SFDVKD. CDR3 loop: CATRGTGEETQYF. CDR3 DNA: TGTGCCACCCGTGGGACTGGAGAAGAGACCCAGTACTTC.

This chain links TRBV15 with TRBJ1-5; D unclear. V lost 3 bases, J lost 4 bases, and 13 bases lay in between. The CDR3 loop spans 15 amino acids. CDR1 and CDR2 from the germline V gene are LNHNV and YYDKDF (reference sequence). The CDR3 loop is CATSRVPNGNQPQHF. CDR3 DNA sequence: TGTGCCACCAGCAGGGTCCCAAATGGGAATCAGCCCCAGCATTTT.

The V gene is TRBV19, the J gene TRBJ2-7; D is perhaps TRBD2 (5 bases). The length of the CDR3 is 13 residues. The V and J ends lost 5 bases and 3 bases respectively, with 11 bases between them. Germline loops: CDR1 LNHDA, CDR2 SQIVND (reference sequence). This chain's CDR3 is CASSFGLYYEQYF. The CDR3 region has the DNA TGTGCCAGTAGTTTCGGACTGTACTACGAGCAGTACTTC.

This chain connects TRBV24-1 to TRBJ2-2, with TRBD2 as a possible D gene (7 bases). Germline CDR1 and CDR2: KGHDR and SFDVKD. V was clipped by 5 bases and J by 0 bases, with 12 bases between them. The CDR3 sequence is 16 residues long. The CDR3 protein is CATSAHGGPNTGELFF. CDR3 coding DNA: TGTGCCACCAGTGCCCACGGGGGGCCGAACACCGGGGAGCTGTTTTTT.